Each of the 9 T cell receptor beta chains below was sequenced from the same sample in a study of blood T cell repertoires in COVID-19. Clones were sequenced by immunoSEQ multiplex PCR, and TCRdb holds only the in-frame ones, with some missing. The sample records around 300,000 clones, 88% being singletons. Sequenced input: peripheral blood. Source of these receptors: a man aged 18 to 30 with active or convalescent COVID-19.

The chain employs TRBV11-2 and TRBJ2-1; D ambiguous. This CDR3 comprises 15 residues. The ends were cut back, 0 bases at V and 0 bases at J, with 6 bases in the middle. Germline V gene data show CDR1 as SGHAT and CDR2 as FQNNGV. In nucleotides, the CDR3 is TGTGCCAGCAGCTTAGAACGGAGCTCCTACAATGAGCAGTTCTTC. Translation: CASSLERSSYNEQFF.

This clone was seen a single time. CDR3 loop: CASFGQPNYGYTF. CDR3 nucleotides: TGTGCCAGCTTCGGACAGCCGAACTATGGCTACACCTTC. V gene TRBV2 combines with J gene TRBJ1-2, with D possibly matching TRBD1 (6 bases). The V gene lost 8 bases and the J gene lost 2 bases, with 12 bases spanning the gap. Per the germline V gene, CDR1 is SNHLY and CDR2 is FYNNEI. CDR3 size: 13 residues. Full variable domain (missing parts from reference TRBV2 and TRBJ1-2): EPEVTQTPSHQVTQMGQEVILRCVPISNHLYFYWYRQILGQKVEFLVSFYNNEISEKSEIFDDQFSVERPDGSNFTLKIRSTKLEDSAMYFCASFGQPNYGYTFGSGTRLTVV.

The CDR3 region is CASSAQGPDNSPLHF. The CDR3 nucleotides are TGTGCCAGCAGCGCCCAGGGGCCCGATAATTCACCCCTCCACTTT. The rearrangement links TRBV11-2 to TRBJ1-6, with a weak D call TRBD1 (6 bases). The germline CDR1 and CDR2 sequences are SGHAT and FQNNGV. V lost 5 bases, J lost 5 bases, and 13 bases lay in between. The CDR3 loop spans 15 amino acids.

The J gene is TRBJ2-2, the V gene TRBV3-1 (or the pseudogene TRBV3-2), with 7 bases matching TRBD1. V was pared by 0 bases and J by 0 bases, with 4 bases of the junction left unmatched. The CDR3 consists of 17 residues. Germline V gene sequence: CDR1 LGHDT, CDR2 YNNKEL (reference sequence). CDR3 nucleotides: TGTGCCAGCAGCCAAGATCGGCAGGGGGCGAACACCGGGGAGCTGTTTTTT. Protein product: CASSQDRQGANTGELFF.

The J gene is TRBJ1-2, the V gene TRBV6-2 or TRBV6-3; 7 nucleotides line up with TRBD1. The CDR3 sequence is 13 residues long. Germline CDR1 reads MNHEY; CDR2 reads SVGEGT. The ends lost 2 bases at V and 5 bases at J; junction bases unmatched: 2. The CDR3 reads CASSYETGYGYTF. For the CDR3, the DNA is TGTGCCAGCAGTTACGAGACAGGGTATGGCTACACCTTC.

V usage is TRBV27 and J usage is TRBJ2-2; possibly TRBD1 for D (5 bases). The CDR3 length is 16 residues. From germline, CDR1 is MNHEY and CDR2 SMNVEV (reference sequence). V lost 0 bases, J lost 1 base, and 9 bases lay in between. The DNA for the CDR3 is TGTGCCAGCAGTTTATCCGCCCAGGGGAACACCGGGGAGCTGTTTTTT. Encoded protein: CASSLSAQGNTGELFF.

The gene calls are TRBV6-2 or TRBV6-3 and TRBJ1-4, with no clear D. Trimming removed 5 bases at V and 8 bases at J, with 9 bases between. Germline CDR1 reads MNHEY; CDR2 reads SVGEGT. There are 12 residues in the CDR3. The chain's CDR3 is CASSRLREKLFF. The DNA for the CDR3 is TGTGCCAGCAGTCGCCTGAGGGAAAAACTGTTTTTT.

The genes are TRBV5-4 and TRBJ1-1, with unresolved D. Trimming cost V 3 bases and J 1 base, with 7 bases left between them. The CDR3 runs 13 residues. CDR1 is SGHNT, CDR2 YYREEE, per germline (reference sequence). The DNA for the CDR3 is TGTGCCAGCAGCTCAGGCTCGAACACTGAAGCTTTCTTT. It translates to CASSSGSNTEAFF.

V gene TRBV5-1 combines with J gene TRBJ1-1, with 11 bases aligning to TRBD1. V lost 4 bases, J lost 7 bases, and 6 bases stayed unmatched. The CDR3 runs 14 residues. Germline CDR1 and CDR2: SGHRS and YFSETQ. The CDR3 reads CASSNGQGADEAFF. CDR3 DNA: TGCGCCAGCAGCAACGGACAGGGGGCTGATGAAGCTTTCTTT.